One and the same sample provided the 31 T cell receptor beta chains below, sequenced in a study of T-cell reconstitution after alpha-beta-depleted transplantation in children (dated by TCRdb to between 2015 and 2016). According to the study, the label for this sample's treatment or condition signals: allogeneic hematopoietic cell transplantation with graft depleted of TCRalphabeta T cells and CD19 B cells. Library creation used PCR. Sequencer: Illumina HiSeq 2500. TCR libraries were prepared with molecular barcoding, using unique molecular identifiers to normalize TCRbeta repertoire quantification. TCRdb trimmed public reads at Q25 via fastp, called clones via MiXCR and kept in-frame beta chains. Rows are combined by CDR3 protein, so each entry shows the most common genes and DNA. The sample table contains 100,000 or so distinct CDR3 sequences; only one count was recorded for about a quarter of them. The leading ten clones occupy roughly a fifth of the sample.

The material was PBMCs, obtained before TCRalphabeta/CD19-depleted stem cell transplant. These receptors all come from a boy aged 2 to 10 with acute lymphoblastic leukemia, due to receive a stem cell transplant.

The chain employs TRBV20-1 and TRBJ2-1; a possible D gene is TRBD1 (5 bases). Per germline, CDR1 DFQATT and CDR2 SNEGSKA (reference sequence). The CDR3 has 15 amino acids. V dropped 1 base and J dropped 2 bases, with 12 bases sitting between them. CDR3 amino acids: CSARAITGAYNEQFF. In DNA form, the CDR3 reads TGCAGTGCTAGAGCTATTACAGGAGCCTACAATGAGCAGTTCTTC.

This clonotype was counted once. The chain couples TRBV5-1 to TRBJ2-7; 11 bases line up with TRBD2. There are 14 residues in the CDR3. Germline trimming cut 2 bases from V and 11 bases from J; bases unmatched to any gene: 9. CDR1 and CDR2 from the germline V gene are SGHRS and YFSETQ. CDR3 in DNA: TGCGCCAGCAGCTTATCGTCTAGCGGGGGGCCAGAGTACTTC. Its protein is CASSLSSSGGPEYF.

The V call is TRBV3-1, the J call TRBJ2-3; 7 nucleotides align to TRBD2. CDR1 is LGHDT, CDR2 YNNKEL, per germline (reference sequence). The length of the CDR3 is 17 residues. Germline trimming cut 4 bases from V and 4 bases from J; bases unmatched to any gene: 14. The CDR3 spells CASSLVRPSGGADTQYF. The DNA of the CDR3 is TGTGCCAGCAGCCTCGTTCGGCCTAGCGGAGGGGCAGATACGCAGTATTTT.

This clonotype was detected only a few times. This chain joins TRBV20-1 and TRBJ1-6; a possible D gene is TRBD1 (5 bases). Germline V CDR1 and CDR2: DFQATT, SNEGSKA (reference sequence). This CDR3 is 15 amino acids long. V was shortened by 6 bases and J by 6 bases, with 18 bases between the two germline ends. The CDR3 sequence: CSAGGLLGPNSPLHF. DNA of the CDR3: TGCAGTGCCGGGGGGTTGTTGGGGCCTAATTCACCCCTCCACTTT.

The genes are TRBV11-2 and TRBJ2-4, with D perhaps matching TRBD1 or TRBD2 (5 bases each). V was cut by 2 bases and J by 1 base, with 18 bases left in between. The CDR3 consists of 18 residues. Germline CDR1 reads SGHAT; CDR2 reads FQNNGV. CDR3 sequence: CASSLQYITGTAKNIQYF. As DNA, the CDR3 is TGTGCCAGCAGCTTACAGTATATCACCGGGACGGCCAAAAACATTCAGTACTTC. Full variable domain (outside the CDR3, taken from reference TRBV11-2 and TRBJ2-4): EAGVAQSPRYKIIEKRQSVAFWCNPISGHATLYWYQQILGQGPKLLIQFQNNGVVDDSQLPKDRFSAERLKGVDSTLKIQPAKLEDSAVYLCASSLQYITGTAKNIQYFGAGTRLSVL.

CDR3 residues: CASSPRPPTEAFF. In DNA form, the CDR3 reads TGTGCCAGCAGTCCTAGGCCGCCCACTGAAGCTTTCTTT. This rearrangement joins TRBV28 to TRBJ1-1; no definite D call. The CDR3 loop spans 13 amino acids. Per the germline V gene, CDR1 is MDHEN and CDR2 is SYDVKM. The ends were cut back, 5 bases at V and 4 bases at J, with 11 bases in the middle. The full variable domain, rest sourced from reference TRBV28 and TRBJ1-1, is DVKVTQSSRYLVKRTGEKVFLECVQDMDHENMFWYRQDPGLGLRLIYFSYDVKMKEKGDIPEGYSVSREKKERFSLILESASTNQTSMYLCASSPRPPTEAFFGQGTRLTVV.

V is TRBV3-1 and J is TRBJ2-7; tentatively, D is TRBD2 (6 bases). Trimming shortened V by 3 bases and J by 2 bases, and 14 bases separated the two germline ends. The germline V gene has CDR1 LGHDT and CDR2 YNNKEL (reference sequence). This CDR3 has 15 residues. CDR3 in amino acids: CASSQNSGGAYEQYF. The CDR3 DNA follows: TGTGCCAGCAGCCAGAATAGCGGAGGGGCCTACGAGCAGTACTTC.

This chain uses TRBV5-5 with TRBJ1-5; D is uncertain. From germline, CDR1 is SGHKS and CDR2 YYEKEE (reference sequence). V dropped 0 bases and J dropped 2 bases, with 9 bases sitting between them. The CDR3 loop spans 15 amino acids. The CDR3, as DNA: TGTGCCAGCAGCTTGGTGGCTGGAGGCAATCAGCCCCAGCATTTT. Protein product: CASSLVAGGNQPQHF. The full variable domain, with the rest looked up from reference TRBV5-5 and TRBJ1-5, is DAGVTQSPTHLIKTRGQQVTLRCSPISGHKSVSWYQQVLGQGPQFIFQYYEKEERGRGNFPDRFSARQFPNYSSELNVNALLLGDSALYLCASSLVAGGNQPQHFGDGTRLSIL.

This clonotype was recorded a few times. The chain is built from TRBV10-3 and TRBJ2-7; 7 bases are a match to TRBD2. The CDR3 runs to 15 residues. With V trimmed by 6 bases and J by 5 bases, 13 bases remained unmatched. The germline gives CDR1 ENHRY, CDR2 SYGVKD. This CDR3 is CAISVLGGRLHEQYF. The CDR3 DNA follows: TGTGCCATCAGCGTCCTGGGGGGGAGACTGCACGAGCAGTACTTC.

The CDR3 region is CASRGGTGFNEQFF. CDR3 nucleotide sequence: TGTGCCAGCAGAGGGGGGACTGGATTCAATGAGCAGTTCTTC. This chain links TRBV2 with TRBJ2-1; D may match TRBD1 or TRBD2 (6 bases each). The CDR3 is 14 residues long. Trimming took off 6 bases at V and 6 bases at J, with 15 bases between the two ends. The V gene's germline CDR1 is SNHLY and CDR2 FYNNEI.

DNA of the CDR3: TGTGCCAGCAGTTTTGGGGGGGCGACTAGCGGAGGGTCCACAGATACGCAGTATTTT. The encoded protein is CASSFGGATSGGSTDTQYF. The chain has TRBV28 and TRBJ2-3; 9 nucleotides agree with TRBD2. Germline loops: CDR1 MDHEN, CDR2 SYDVKM. V shed 3 bases, J shed 2 bases, and the junction held 15 bases outside the gene matches. The CDR3 has 19 amino acids. Full variable domain (outside the CDR3, taken from reference TRBV28 and TRBJ2-3): DVKVTQSSRYLVKRTGEKVFLECVQDMDHENMFWYRQDPGLGLRLIYFSYDVKMKEKGDIPEGYSVSREKKERFSLILESASTNQTSMYLCASSFGGATSGGSTDTQYFGPGTRLTVL.

The sample holds a few counts of this clonotype. J is TRBJ2-1 and V is TRBV15; 7 bases are shared with TRBD2. The V and J ends lost 0 bases and 0 bases, in that order; junction bases with no gene match: 23. Germline V gene data show CDR1 as LNHNV and CDR2 as YYDKDF (reference sequence). This CDR3 spans 23 amino acids. The CDR3 protein is CATSRDGGRLAEVIHSSYNEQFF. The DNA of the CDR3 is TGTGCCACCAGCAGAGATGGGGGACGGCTAGCGGAGGTTATCCATAGCTCCTACAATGAGCAGTTCTTC.

This clonotype occurred many times. This sequence joins TRBV20-1 and TRBJ1-1; D perhaps matches TRBD1 (5 bases). V was clipped by 3 bases and J by 0 bases, with 8 bases between them. The germline V gene encodes CDR1 DFQATT and CDR2 SNEGSKA (reference sequence). The CDR3 is made up of 13 amino acids. The CDR3 DNA reads TGCAGTGCTAGTGGGACGGTGAACACTGAAGCTTTCTTT. It yields the protein CSASGTVNTEAFF.

The V call is TRBV20-1, the J call TRBJ1-1, with 9 bases matching TRBD1. The CDR3 contains 15 residues. The V gene's germline CDR1 is DFQATT and CDR2 SNEGSKA (reference sequence). J gave up 8 bases and V 5 bases, and 15 bases lay outside the gene matches. In DNA form, the CDR3 reads TGCAGTGCTGGTCTGGCGAAGACAGGGGGTAGAGAAGCTTTCTTT. Translation: CSAGLAKTGGREAFF.

The chain has TRBV7-6 and TRBJ2-1; D perhaps matches TRBD2 (5 bases). The ends were cut back, 2 bases at V and 0 bases at J, with 11 bases in the middle. The CDR3 loop spans 16 amino acids. Germline V CDR1 and CDR2: SGHVS, FNYEAQ. Here the CDR3 DNA reads TGTGCCAGCAGCTTACGGAGGTCACTCTCCTACAATGAGCAGTTCTTC. Protein sequence: CASSLRRSLSYNEQFF.

The rearrangement links TRBV28 to TRBJ2-3, with D possibly matching TRBD1 (6 bases). The CDR3 runs to 14 residues. CDR1 and CDR2 from the germline V gene are MDHEN and SYDVKM. V was trimmed by 7 bases and J by 1 base, leaving 12 bases between them. In DNA, the CDR3 is TGTGCCAGCACCCACAGGGACCGCACAGATACGCAGTATTTT. This codes for CASTHRDRTDTQYF.

This clonotype came up a few times. This chain links TRBV20-1 with TRBJ2-1; D gene ambiguous. The V and J ends lost 5 bases and 4 bases respectively, with 12 bases between them. This CDR3 has 13 amino acids. CDR1 DFQATT and CDR2 SNEGSKA come from the germline V gene (reference sequence). CDR3 DNA: TGCAGTGCTTTCTTGCTTGGGTACAATGAGCAGTTCTTC. As protein: CSAFLLGYNEQFF.

The J gene is TRBJ2-1, the V gene TRBV9, with D possibly matching TRBD2 (6 bases). The CDR3 is 15 amino acids. Germline CDR1 SGDLS, CDR2 YYNGEE. Trimming took off 0 bases at V and 3 bases at J, with 10 bases between the two ends. The CDR3 reads CASSVGSRGYNEQFF. CDR3 nucleotides: TGTGCCAGCAGCGTAGGGTCGCGGGGCTACAATGAGCAGTTCTTC.

The chain couples TRBV20-1 to TRBJ2-5; D remains unclear. Germline CDR1 and CDR2: DFQATT and SNEGSKA (reference sequence). CDR3 length: 11 amino acids. Between the trimmed V and J ends, which lost 5 bases and 7 bases, there was a span of 11 bases. CDR3 residues: CSAEIGATQYF. The CDR3 nucleotides read TGCAGTGCTGAGATAGGAGCGACCCAGTACTTC.

This clonotype was seen only a few times. The chain has TRBV16 and TRBJ2-5; D gene uncertain. CDR3 length: 12 amino acids. CDR1 is KGHSY, CDR2 FQNENV, per germline. Trimming removed 4 bases from V and 2 bases from J, with 5 bases in between. The CDR3 here is CASSLQQETQYF. The CDR3 nucleotides are TGTGCCAGCAGCCTCCAGCAAGAGACCCAGTACTTC. The full variable domain, with the rest looked up from reference TRBV16 and TRBJ2-5, is GEEVAQTPKHLVRGEGQKAKLYCAPIKGHSYVFWYQQVLKNEFKFLISFQNENVFDETGMPKERFSAKCLPNSPCSLEIQATKLEDSAVYFCASSLQQETQYFGPGTRLLVL.

This chain connects TRBV29-1 to TRBJ2-5; the match to TRBD2 covers 11 bases. The CDR3 is 15 amino acids. The junction had 10 bases not matched to a gene; V was cut back by 6 bases and J by 4 bases. The germline gives CDR1 SQVTM, CDR2 ANQGSEA. The CDR3 loop reads CSVGVSGRGGETQYF. CDR3 DNA sequence: TGCAGCGTAGGAGTTAGCGGGAGGGGAGGAGAGACCCAGTACTTC.

The chain employs TRBV28 and TRBJ1-5; D is uncertain. V was trimmed by 2 bases and J by 2 bases, leaving 13 bases between them. The germline V gene encodes CDR1 MDHEN and CDR2 SYDVKM. CDR3 length: 16 residues. The CDR3 region has the DNA TGTGCCAGCAGTTTAGAGGTGGGGATCGGCAATCAGCCCCAGCATTTT. Protein: CASSLEVGIGNQPQHF.

This clonotype was counted ten times or more. CDR3 in amino acids: CASSGDTARAQYF. The CDR3 bases are TGCGCCAGCAGTGGGGACACCGCGAGGGCCCAGTACTTC. The V and J genes are TRBV10-2 and TRBJ2-5, with D tentatively TRBD1 (6 bases). Germline CDR1 WSHSY, CDR2 SAAADI. This CDR3 region has 13 residues. V was shortened by 4 bases and J by 9 bases, with 15 bases between the two germline ends.

This clonotype was counted between two and nine times. V and J are TRBV7-2 and TRBJ2-7, with 7 bases that match TRBD2. With 2 bases clipped from V and 7 bases from J, the junction kept 8 bases outside the gene matches. Germline CDR1 and CDR2: SGHTA and FQGNSA. The CDR3 covers 14 residues. The CDR3 loop reads CASSLLAEGREQYF. DNA of the CDR3: TGTGCCAGCAGCTTACTAGCGGAGGGGCGTGAGCAGTACTTC.

This clonotype has only a few counts. The V gene is TRBV4-1, the J gene TRBJ2-2; D not resolved. Per germline, CDR1 MGHRA and CDR2 YSYEKL. The CDR3 is 13 residues long. With 2 bases removed from V and 1 base from J, the gap between germline ends came to 2 bases. The CDR3 spells CASSQMNTGELFF. The CDR3, as DNA: TGCGCCAGCAGCCAAATGAACACCGGGGAGCTGTTTTTT.

The V gene is TRBV4-1, the J gene TRBJ2-1; D gene uncertain. In germline, CDR1 is MGHRA, CDR2 YSYEKL. CDR3 length equals 20 residues. V lost 0 bases, J lost 1 base, and 22 bases lay in between. CDR3 sequence: CASSQEAEWSSRVSYNEQFF. The DNA for the CDR3 is TGCGCCAGCAGCCAAGAAGCCGAATGGTCGTCCCGCGTGTCCTACAATGAGCAGTTCTTC.

The chain uses TRBV6-4 and TRBJ2-1, with 12 bases matching TRBD2. The CDR3 has 15 amino acids. Per germline, CDR1 MRHNA and CDR2 SNTAGT. V dropped 2 bases and J dropped 4; count of bases not matched to a gene: 0. CDR3 region: CASSDGLAGYNEQFF. The DNA for the CDR3 is TGTGCCAGCAGTGACGGACTAGCGGGATACAATGAGCAGTTCTTC.

The chain recombines TRBV6-2 or TRBV6-3 with TRBJ1-2; the D is unclear. This CDR3 is built from 16 residues. Germline V gene data show CDR1 as MNHEY and CDR2 as SVGEGT. The V end lost 0 bases, the J end lost 3 bases, and 14 bases lay between the germline ends. The chain's CDR3 is CASSYSTTSVDYGYTF. The CDR3 nucleotides read TGTGCCAGCAGTTACTCGACGACATCGGTTGACTATGGCTACACCTTC.

This clonotype was observed a few times. V is TRBV9 and J is TRBJ2-7; 10 bases map to TRBD1. The V gene end was trimmed by 3 bases and the J gene end by 0 bases; junction bases not matched to a gene: 3. The germline gives CDR1 SGDLS, CDR2 YYNGEE. This CDR3 region has 15 residues. CDR3 in DNA: TGTGCCAGCAGCGCGGGACAGGGGATCTCCTACGAGCAGTACTTC. Protein product: CASSAGQGISYEQYF.

The chain employs TRBV6-1 and TRBJ1-1; no definite D call. The CDR3 contains 13 residues. The V end was cut by 7 bases, the J end by 2 bases, with 11 bases between. Per the germline V gene, CDR1 is MNHNS and CDR2 is SASEGT. CDR3 nucleotides: TGTGCCAGCACAGTCGGCGAAAACACTGAAGCTTTCTTT. Translated, it gives CASTVGENTEAFF.

This clonotype came up a few times. The chain uses TRBV10-2 and TRBJ2-1; the D gene is possibly TRBD1 (5 bases). The length of the CDR3 is 12 residues. V shed 8 bases and J shed 0 bases, with 5 bases lying between them. The germline V gene has CDR1 WSHSY and CDR2 SAAADI. The CDR3 loop is CASGASYNEQFF. CDR3 DNA sequence: TGCGCCAGCGGGGCCTCCTACAATGAGCAGTTCTTC.